This T cell receptor beta chain was found in a study of blood T cell repertoires in COVID-19. Patients in Seattle were enrolled during active infection, then followed longitudinally. TCRdb keeps only in-frame clones here, not all; method: immunoSEQ multiplex PCR. Seen here are around 160,000 clones, 80% to 90% observed once, and the top ten hold 8%. Germline trimming cut 4 bases from V and 0 bases from J; bases unmatched to any gene: 6. The germline gives CDR1 SGHRS, CDR2 YFSETQ. This CDR3 is 16 amino acids long. The specimen was peripheral blood. This TCR was sampled from a woman aged 60 to 75 with COVID-19, enrolled during active disease. The chain combines TRBV5-1 with TRBJ2-1; 8 positions agree with TRBD2. The CDR3 sequence: CASSISGASSYNEQFF. Here the CDR3 DNA reads TGCGCCAGCAGCATTAGCGGGGCCAGCTCCTACAATGAGCAGTTCTTC. Full variable domain (rest looked up from reference TRBV5-1 and TRBJ2-1): KAGVTQTPRYLIKTRGQQVTLSCSPISGHRSVSWYQQTPGQGLQFLFEYFSETQRNKGNFPGRFSGRQFSNSRSEMNVSTLELGDSALYLCASSISGASSYNEQFFGPGTRLTVL.